These T cell receptor beta chains were read from a single sample in a study of T cell repertoires in ileal Crohn's disease. Using immunoSEQ multiplex PCR, the repertoire was profiled, and TCRdb retains in-frame clones only, with some absent. The profile shows around 7,000 clones, roughly 78% of them singletons. Sequenced input: ileal tissue. The receptors here all came from an adult with Crohn's disease. Both conserved end residues are part of each CDR3. A D gene is named only where the DNA matches it firmly. Not every row has a clone size; where given, it reads once, few, many or a size class.

J: TRBJ2-4; size: .; D: TRBD1; V: TRBV6-5; DNA: TGTGCCAGCAGTTACGACAGGGACATTCAGTACTTC; CDR3: CASSYDRDIQYF
J: TRBJ1-5; size: .; D: .; V: TRBV30; DNA: TGTGCCTGGAGTGTACAGGACGGACTGAGCAATCAGCCCCAGCATTTT; CDR3: CAWSVQDGLSNQPQHF
J: TRBJ2-6; size: .; D: .; V: TRBV5-1; DNA: TGCGCCAGCAGCTTGTCAGGCGGCTCTGGGGCCAACGTCCTGACTTTC; CDR3: CASSLSGGSGANVLTF
J: TRBJ2-2; size: few; D: TRBD2; V: TRBV6-1; DNA: TGTGCCAGCAGTGAAAGGGTAACTAGCGGTCACACCGGGGAGCTGTTTTTT; CDR3: CASSERVTSGHTGELFF
J: TRBJ1-1; size: .; D: .; V: TRBV5-8; DNA: TGTGCCAGCAGCTTACCAGACACTGAAGCTTTCTTT; CDR3: CASSLPDTEAFF
J: TRBJ2-2; size: few; D: .; V: TRBV10-1; DNA: TGCGCCAGCAGTAATAACGGGGAGCTGTTTTTT; CDR3: CASSNNGELFF
J: TRBJ2-2; size: .; D: TRBD2; V: TRBV6-8; DNA: TGTGCCAGCAGTTACCGACTAGCGGGATCGGTCGGGGAGCTGTTTTTT; CDR3: CASSYRLAGSVGELFF
J: TRBJ2-5; size: .; D: .; V: TRBV5-4; DNA: TGTGCCAGCAGCTTGAGGGGAAGGGGCCGTCAGTCGGGGACCCAGTACTTC; CDR3: CASSLRGRGRQSGTQYF
J: TRBJ1-2; size: .; D: .; V: TRBV5-6; DNA: TGTGCCAGCAGCTCGACACCCAACTATGGCTACACCTTC; CDR3: CASSSTPNYGYTF
J: TRBJ2-2; size: .; D: .; V: TRBV9; DNA: TGTGCCAGCAGCGCCTTGCAAGGGCTCACCGGGGAGCTGTTTTTT; CDR3: CASSALQGLTGELFF
J: TRBJ2-1; size: .; D: TRBD1; V: TRBV27; DNA: TGTGCCAGCAGTTCCTGGGGACAGTACAATGAGCAGTTCTTC; CDR3: CASSSWGQYNEQFF
J: TRBJ1-2; size: .; D: .; V: TRBV27; DNA: TGTGCCAGCAGTAACCCCCCGGGCCTGAAGTATGGCTACACCTTC; CDR3: CASSNPPGLKYGYTF
J: TRBJ1-2; size: .; D: .; V: TRBV29-1; DNA: TGCAGCGTTTACCAGGGGAATGGCTACACCTTC; CDR3: CSVYQGNGYTF
J: TRBJ2-3; size: .; D: .; V: TRBV6-5; DNA: TGTGCCAGCACTCTCTTGGGGGGGGCGGCAGATACGCAGTATTTT; CDR3: CASTLLGGAADTQYF
J: TRBJ1-5; size: few; D: .; V: TRBV28; DNA: TGTGCCAGCGCATTCAGGGACTTCAATCAGCCCCAGCATTTT; CDR3: CASAFRDFNQPQHF
J: TRBJ2-7; size: .; D: .; V: TRBV5-1; DNA: TGCGCCAGCAGCACAGGGTGGTACGAGCAGTACTTC; CDR3: CASSTGWYEQYF
J: TRBJ2-7; size: once; D: .; V: TRBV18; DNA: TGTGCCAGCTCACCCTCGTTGGGCGGGGTTTACGAGCAGTACTTC; CDR3: CASSPSLGGVYEQYF
J: TRBJ2-6; size: .; D: .; V: TRBV19; DNA: TGTGCCAGTAGCCAAGGGTGGGCTGGGGCCAACGTCCTGACTTTC; CDR3: CASSQGWAGANVLTF
J: TRBJ2-7; size: .; D: TRBD2; V: TRBV6-8; DNA: TGTGCCAGCAGCGTGACTAGCCGCTACGAGCAGTACTTC; CDR3: CASSVTSRYEQYF
J: TRBJ2-3; size: .; D: .; V: TRBV7-9; DNA: TGTGCCAGCAGCTTACGGGACCGGAGAGATACGCAGTATTTT; CDR3: CASSLRDRRDTQYF
J: TRBJ1-1; size: .; D: .; V: TRBV10-3; DNA: TGTGCCATCAGTGAGCCGACGACAGGAGAAGCTTTCTTT; CDR3: CAISEPTTGEAFF
J: TRBJ1-2; size: few; D: .; V: TRBV10-2; DNA: TGCGCCAGCAGTGAGGCGACACCTAACTATGGCTACACCTTC; CDR3: CASSEATPNYGYTF
J: TRBJ2-3; size: .; D: .; V: TRBV5-1; DNA: TGCGCCAGCATAGTCTACGGAGTTCCCTTCACAGATACGCAGTATTTT; CDR3: CASIVYGVPFTDTQYF
J: TRBJ2-3; size: .; D: .; V: TRBV11-2; DNA: TGTGCCAGCAGCTTAGAGGGCAGGGTGGGGACAGATACGCAGTATTTT; CDR3: CASSLEGRVGTDTQYF
J: TRBJ1-4; size: .; D: .; V: TRBV6-6; DNA: TGTGCCACGAAACCCGCAACTAATGAAAAACTGTTTTTT; CDR3: CATKPATNEKLFF
J: TRBJ1-2; size: .; D: .; V: TRBV9; DNA: TGTGCCAGCAGCGTGGGCTATGGCTACACCTTC; CDR3: CASSVGYGYTF
J: TRBJ1-2; size: .; D: .; V: TRBV6-6; DNA: TGTGCCAGCACCCCGACAACCCTCCCGGAAAGCTACACCTTC; CDR3: CASTPTTLPESYTF
J: TRBJ2-2; size: .; D: TRBD2; V: TRBV5-5; DNA: TGTGCCAGCAGCCGCAGACTAGCGGGGGGGCTGGACACCGGGGAGCTGTTTTTT; CDR3: CASSRRLAGGLDTGELFF